This T cell receptor beta chain came from a study of patients and donors after allogeneic stem cell transplantation. The CDR3 runs to 15 residues. Trimming pared 3 bases from V and 9 bases from J, leaving 18 bases between. Using its own MiXCR run on the RT-PCR reads, TCRdb lists one record per CDR3 protein. The data show some 160,000 distinct CDR3 sequences, 20% to 25% seen once. Sample: blood, either unsorted or a sorted T cell fraction (not recorded which). This sequence originates from a human donor who was either an allogeneic HSCT recipient or a stem cell or donor lymphocyte infusion donor (not recorded which). It is not recorded whose cells these are; they may come from a transplant donor. The rearrangement uses TRBV12-3 or TRBV12-4 and TRBJ2-1; TRBD1 is a possible D gene (5 bases). The CDR3 loop is CASSFISVTVPEQFF. In DNA form, the CDR3 reads TGTGCCAGCAGTTTTATCTCGGTGACAGTCCCTGAGCAGTTCTTC.